A selection of T cell receptor beta chains follows, all from one sample in a study of blood T cell repertoires in COVID-19. This table comes from immunoSEQ multiplex PCR, and its TCRdb copy is limited to in-frame clones, with some not included. The sample records around 170,000 clones, roughly 86% being singletons. The sample consisted of peripheral blood. The receptors were sampled from a man between 60 and 75 years old with COVID-19, enrolled during active disease. The CDR3 runs from the conserved cysteine through the conserved F or W. Each record gives: CDR3 DNA, CDR3 protein, clone size, V gene, D gene, J gene. The D gene is left open where the match is weak. Where a row states a size, it is once, few, many or the class of an expanded clone; other rows omit it.

CDR3nt: TGTGCCAGCAGTAACACGAACACCGGGGAGCTGTTTTTT; CDR3aa: CASSNTNTGELFF; abundance: NA; v_gene: TRBV6-2/TRBV6-3; d_gene: NA; j_gene: TRBJ2-2
CDR3nt: TGTGCCAGCAGCTTAAGTGGGCCTAACTATGGCTACACCTTC; CDR3aa: CASSLSGPNYGYTF; abundance: NA; v_gene: TRBV11-3; d_gene: NA; j_gene: TRBJ1-2
CDR3nt: TGTGCCAGCTTAAGCAGGGGGAGGTGGAACACTGAAGCTTTCTTT; CDR3aa: CASLSRGRWNTEAFF; abundance: NA; v_gene: TRBV27; d_gene: TRBD1; j_gene: TRBJ1-1
CDR3nt: TGTGCCAGCAGCCAAGATAGACAGGGGGGCCCTGAAGCTTTCTTT; CDR3aa: CASSQDRQGGPEAFF; abundance: NA; v_gene: TRBV4-2; d_gene: TRBD1; j_gene: TRBJ1-1
CDR3nt: TGTGCCAGCACCGACATCACAGGGGAAGGCGACAATGAGCAGTTCTTC; CDR3aa: CASTDITGEGDNEQFF; abundance: NA; v_gene: TRBV5-5; d_gene: TRBD1; j_gene: TRBJ2-1
CDR3nt: TGTGCCAGCAGCAAAAGCGGGGGGGACACAGATACGCAGTATTTT; CDR3aa: CASSKSGGDTDTQYF; abundance: NA; v_gene: TRBV7-3; d_gene: TRBD2; j_gene: TRBJ2-3
CDR3nt: TGTGCCAGTCGTACAGGGTTCGTCACTGAAGCTTTCTTT; CDR3aa: CASRTGFVTEAFF; abundance: NA; v_gene: TRBV19; d_gene: NA; j_gene: TRBJ1-1
CDR3nt: TGTGCCAGCTCACCCCAGAACTCTGGAAACACCATATATTTT; CDR3aa: CASSPQNSGNTIYF; abundance: NA; v_gene: TRBV18; d_gene: NA; j_gene: TRBJ1-3
CDR3nt: TGTGCCAGCAGTTCGGGGTTAAATAGCTATGGCTACACCTTC; CDR3aa: CASSSGLNSYGYTF; abundance: few; v_gene: TRBV28; d_gene: NA; j_gene: TRBJ1-2
CDR3nt: TGTGCCAGCAGCTTAGCGTTGAGGACAGTACAGCCCCAGCATTTT; CDR3aa: CASSLALRTVQPQHF; abundance: NA; v_gene: TRBV7-8; d_gene: NA; j_gene: TRBJ1-5
CDR3nt: TGTGCCATCAGTGAGGAGGGGGCCGCGACCACTGAAGCTTTCTTT; CDR3aa: CAISEEGAATTEAFF; abundance: NA; v_gene: TRBV10-3; d_gene: TRBD1; j_gene: TRBJ1-1
CDR3nt: TGCAGCGTCCTGGACTCTAACTATGGCTACACCTTC; CDR3aa: CSVLDSNYGYTF; abundance: once; v_gene: TRBV29-1; d_gene: NA; j_gene: TRBJ1-2
CDR3nt: TGTGCCAGCGGTGATTACGTTTTAAACCGGGACAGGGGGCAGGATGGCTACACCTTC; CDR3aa: CASGDYVLNRDRGQDGYTF; abundance: NA; v_gene: TRBV6-1; d_gene: TRBD1; j_gene: TRBJ1-2
CDR3nt: TGTGCCAGCAGCCCGGGGGTAGGGGCGAATGAGCAGTTCTTC; CDR3aa: CASSPGVGANEQFF; abundance: NA; v_gene: TRBV7-2; d_gene: NA; j_gene: TRBJ2-1
CDR3nt: TGTGCCAGCAGTACGACAGGGGACGGCTACACCTTC; CDR3aa: CASSTTGDGYTF; abundance: NA; v_gene: TRBV27; d_gene: TRBD1; j_gene: TRBJ1-2
CDR3nt: TGTGCCAGCAGTGAAGCGGAGGGGCTTATCACTGAAGCTTTCTTT; CDR3aa: CASSEAEGLITEAFF; abundance: once; v_gene: TRBV2; d_gene: NA; j_gene: TRBJ1-1
CDR3nt: TGCGCCAGCAGCTTGAACAACAGGGGCGGGAACACTGAAGCTTTCTTT; CDR3aa: CASSLNNRGGNTEAFF; abundance: NA; v_gene: TRBV5-1; d_gene: TRBD1; j_gene: TRBJ1-1
CDR3nt: TGCGCCAGCAGCTTGGGCGGGACAGGTCAGACCGAAGCTTTCTTT; CDR3aa: CASSLGGTGQTEAFF; abundance: NA; v_gene: TRBV5-1; d_gene: TRBD1; j_gene: TRBJ1-1
CDR3nt: TGTGCCAGCAGCCGGAGCGGTCAGCTCTATGGCTACACCTTC; CDR3aa: CASSRSGQLYGYTF; abundance: NA; v_gene: TRBV14; d_gene: NA; j_gene: TRBJ1-2
CDR3nt: TGTGCCAGCAGCATCACTGGGACAGGGAATTACGAGCAGTACTTC; CDR3aa: CASSITGTGNYEQYF; abundance: NA; v_gene: TRBV28; d_gene: TRBD1; j_gene: TRBJ2-7
CDR3nt: TGTGCCAGCAGTGAAGTCAGGGGCGGCAATCAGCCCCAGCATTTT; CDR3aa: CASSEVRGGNQPQHF; abundance: once; v_gene: TRBV2; d_gene: NA; j_gene: TRBJ1-5
CDR3nt: TGTGCCAGCTCACCGGACAGGGCTGGCTACACCTTC; CDR3aa: CASSPDRAGYTF; abundance: NA; v_gene: TRBV18; d_gene: TRBD1; j_gene: TRBJ1-2
CDR3nt: TGTGCCAGCAGCGAGACAGATCCCTCCTACGAGCAGTACTTC; CDR3aa: CASSETDPSYEQYF; abundance: few; v_gene: TRBV11-2; d_gene: NA; j_gene: TRBJ2-7
CDR3nt: TGTGCCAGCAGCGGAACAGGGGGCAGCACAGATACGCAGTATTTT; CDR3aa: CASSGTGGSTDTQYF; abundance: NA; v_gene: TRBV9; d_gene: TRBD1; j_gene: TRBJ2-3
CDR3nt: TGTGCCAGCAGCCCCGGGGGCGGGACAGGAGACACAGATACGCAGTATTTT; CDR3aa: CASSPGGGTGDTDTQYF; abundance: NA; v_gene: TRBV27; d_gene: TRBD1; j_gene: TRBJ2-3
CDR3nt: TGTGCCAGCAGCAAAGCGGCGGGGGTATACGAGCAGTACTTC; CDR3aa: CASSKAAGVYEQYF; abundance: NA; v_gene: TRBV21-1; d_gene: NA; j_gene: TRBJ2-7
CDR3nt: TGTGCCAGCAGCTTAGATAGGGGTCCAGAGACCCAGTACTTC; CDR3aa: CASSLDRGPETQYF; abundance: NA; v_gene: TRBV11-2; d_gene: NA; j_gene: TRBJ2-5
CDR3nt: TGTGCCACCAGCAGAGATGGACAGGGGGCCTACAATGAGCAGTTCTTC; CDR3aa: CATSRDGQGAYNEQFF; abundance: NA; v_gene: TRBV15; d_gene: TRBD1; j_gene: TRBJ2-1
CDR3nt: TGTGCCAGCAGCCAATATCAGGGCGGAACGAACACCGGGGAGCTGTTTTTT; CDR3aa: CASSQYQGGTNTGELFF; abundance: NA; v_gene: TRBV16; d_gene: NA; j_gene: TRBJ2-2
CDR3nt: TGTGCCAGCAGCGTACAGGGCGCTCTTAATGAAAAACTGTTTTTT; CDR3aa: CASSVQGALNEKLFF; abundance: NA; v_gene: TRBV7-2; d_gene: NA; j_gene: TRBJ1-4
CDR3nt: TGCGCCAGCAGCTTGGTCCTATCCCCGAACACCGGGGAGCTGTTTTTT; CDR3aa: CASSLVLSPNTGELFF; abundance: NA; v_gene: TRBV5-1; d_gene: NA; j_gene: TRBJ2-2
CDR3nt: TGTGCCAGCTCACAGGACAGGGGGCTGGCTGAAAAACTGTTTTTT; CDR3aa: CASSQDRGLAEKLFF; abundance: NA; v_gene: TRBV18; d_gene: TRBD1; j_gene: TRBJ1-4
CDR3nt: TGTGCCAGCATACAGGGGAAGAACACTGAAGCTTTCTTT; CDR3aa: CASIQGKNTEAFF; abundance: NA; v_gene: TRBV2; d_gene: TRBD1; j_gene: TRBJ1-1
CDR3nt: TGTGCCAGCTCCACCGGGGGCTACGAGCAGTACTTC; CDR3aa: CASSTGGYEQYF; abundance: NA; v_gene: TRBV9; d_gene: NA; j_gene: TRBJ2-7
CDR3nt: TGTGCCAGCAGTTACGTTCGCGACAGTAATTCACCCCTCCACTTT; CDR3aa: CASSYVRDSNSPLHF; abundance: NA; v_gene: TRBV6-2/TRBV6-3; d_gene: NA; j_gene: TRBJ1-6
CDR3nt: TGTGCCAGCAGCCCTACTGCATCACCCCTCCACTTT; CDR3aa: CASSPTASPLHF; abundance: NA; v_gene: TRBV2; d_gene: NA; j_gene: TRBJ1-6
CDR3nt: TGTGCCAGCAGTATAAACTATGGCTACACCTTC; CDR3aa: CASSINYGYTF; abundance: NA; v_gene: TRBV28; d_gene: NA; j_gene: TRBJ1-2
CDR3nt: TGCGCCAGCAGCGAGGGGACTGGCGAAAAACTGTTTTTT; CDR3aa: CASSEGTGEKLFF; abundance: NA; v_gene: TRBV5-1; d_gene: NA; j_gene: TRBJ1-4
CDR3nt: TGTGTCAGCTCACCAAGACAGTTCTCTCAGAACACTGAAGCTTTCTTT; CDR3aa: CVSSPRQFSQNTEAFF; abundance: NA; v_gene: TRBV18; d_gene: NA; j_gene: TRBJ1-1
CDR3nt: TGTGCCATCAGCACAGGGGAGTCATCCTCTGACGAGCAGTACTTC; CDR3aa: CAISTGESSSDEQYF; abundance: NA; v_gene: TRBV10-3; d_gene: TRBD1; j_gene: TRBJ2-7
CDR3nt: TGCAGCGTTTCCCAGGGGACGAACACTGAAGCTTTCTTT; CDR3aa: CSVSQGTNTEAFF; abundance: NA; v_gene: TRBV29-1; d_gene: NA; j_gene: TRBJ1-1
CDR3nt: TGTGCCAGCAGCTTGGTTGAGGGGGCCCCTGAGACCCAGTACTTC; CDR3aa: CASSLVEGAPETQYF; abundance: NA; v_gene: TRBV5-5; d_gene: TRBD1; j_gene: TRBJ2-5
CDR3nt: TGTGCCAGCAGTCCTCTCTACGAGCAGTACTTC; CDR3aa: CASSPLYEQYF; abundance: NA; v_gene: TRBV6-6; d_gene: NA; j_gene: TRBJ2-7
CDR3nt: TGTGCCAGCAGTGCCAACGGGGGCTACGAGCAGTACTTC; CDR3aa: CASSANGGYEQYF; abundance: NA; v_gene: TRBV6-4; d_gene: NA; j_gene: TRBJ2-7